Below, 28 T cell receptor beta chains from the same sample are listed, as sequenced in a study of identical twins. TCRdb analysed the 5' RACE reads with MiXCR anew, one entry per CDR3 protein. The sample lists around 200,000 distinct CDR3 sequences, approximately 9% occurring once. The sample was memory (CD45RO+) T cells sorted from blood. All receptors come from a woman aged 18-29 years in good health.

V and J are TRBV9 and TRBJ2-4, with D possibly TRBD1 on 5 matching bases. Germline CDR1 is SGDLS and CDR2 is YYNGEE. The CDR3 has 12 amino acids. Trimming shortened V by 3 bases and J by 4 bases, and 5 bases separated the two germline ends. The CDR3 spells CASSGQKNIQYF. The CDR3 nucleotides read TGTGCCAGCAGCGGACAGAAAAACATTCAGTACTTC. The complete variable domain, with remaining parts taken from reference TRBV9 and TRBJ2-4, reads DSGVTQTPKHLITATGQRVTLRCSPRSGDLSVYWYQQSLDQGLQFLIQYYNGEERAKGNILERFSAQQFPDLHSELNLSSLELGDSALYFCASSGQKNIQYFGAGTRLSVL.

This clonotype was found a few times. V gene TRBV20-1 combines with J gene TRBJ2-1; the D is unclear. V lost 3 bases and J 7 bases, leaving 10 bases between the germline ends. The germline gives CDR1 DFQATT, CDR2 SNEGSKA (reference sequence). The CDR3 spans 12 residues. CDR3 sequence (DNA): TGCAGTGCTAGGAGGCAGACAAATGAGCAGTTCTTC. Its protein is CSARRQTNEQFF.

This clonotype was seen only a few times. The rearrangement uses TRBV11-2 and TRBJ2-7; D may correspond to TRBD1 or TRBD2 (5 bases each). CDR3 length: 15 residues. Between the trimmed V and J ends, which lost 5 bases and 2 bases, there was a span of 16 bases. The germline V gene has CDR1 SGHAT and CDR2 FQNNGV. In DNA form, the CDR3 reads TGTGCCAGCAGCGGGGGACCCGCTGGCACCTACGAGCAGTACTTC. Translated: CASSGGPAGTYEQYF.

This clonotype was observed at least ten times. CDR3 loop: CASSINRQGGGTEAFF. CDR3 bases: TGTGCCAGCAGCATAAATAGACAGGGAGGCGGGACTGAAGCTTTCTTT. This rearrangement joins TRBV27 to TRBJ1-1, with 7 nucleotides matching TRBD1. The CDR3 extends over 16 amino acids. Per germline, CDR1 MNHEY and CDR2 SMNVEV (reference sequence). The junction had 15 bases not matched to a gene; V was cut back by 6 bases and J by 5 bases.

This clonotype has a count of ten or more. CDR3 sequence (DNA): TGTGCCAGCAGCTTCTCTGGGGACACCGGGGAGCTGTTTTTT. Residues: CASSFSGDTGELFF. The chain combines TRBV7-2 with TRBJ2-2; no clear D. The V end lost 3 bases, the J end lost 3 bases, and 8 bases lay between the germline ends. From germline, CDR1 is SGHTA and CDR2 FQGNSA. This CDR3 region has 14 residues.

This clonotype has just a few counts. The V call is TRBV9, the J call TRBJ2-1; 11 nucleotides agree with TRBD2. J was trimmed by 4 bases and V by 4 bases; bases with no gene match: 10. CDR3 length: 17 amino acids. Germline assignment: CDR1 SGDLS and CDR2 YYNGEE. The CDR3 DNA follows: TGTGCCAGCAGCCCCCGGACCGGGACTAGCGGATACAATGAGCAGTTCTTC. Its translation is CASSPRTGTSGYNEQFF.

The DNA of the CDR3 is TGTGCCAGCAGCGTAGACCCCCAGGGGAATAATTCACCCCTCCACTTT. It yields the protein CASSVDPQGNNSPLHF. The chain recombines TRBV9 with TRBJ1-6; D is perhaps TRBD1 (6 bases). Between the trimmed V and J ends, which lost 0 bases and 5 bases, there was a span of 12 bases. Germline loops: CDR1 SGDLS, CDR2 YYNGEE. This CDR3 is built from 16 residues.

This clonotype showed up many times. The V and J genes are TRBV15 and TRBJ2-1, with 8 bases aligning to TRBD2. The CDR3 has 16 residues. The junction had 11 bases not matched to a gene; V was cut back by 1 base and J by 9 bases. In germline, CDR1 is LNHNV, CDR2 YYDKDF (reference sequence). DNA for the CDR3: TGTGCCACCAGCAGAGCCACAGGTCCCCGGGGGGGTGAGCAGTTCTTC. This gives the protein CATSRATGPRGGEQFF.

The chain joins TRBV29-1 to TRBJ2-3; no reliable D call. CDR3 size: 14 residues. Trimming removed 4 bases at V and 1 base at J, with 12 bases between. In germline, CDR1 is SQVTM, CDR2 ANQGSEA. Written as DNA, the CDR3 is TGCAGCGTTGTGGGTGTTCTTGGCACAGATACGCAGTATTTT. This translates into CSVVGVLGTDTQYF.

This clonotype was picked up a small number of times. The rearrangement links TRBV7-9 to TRBJ1-2; D unresolved. Trimming took off 2 bases at V and 8 bases at J, with 12 bases between the two ends. The CDR3 runs 13 residues. In germline, CDR1 is SEHNR, CDR2 FQNEAQ (reference sequence). CDR3 in amino acids: CASSLLGGYGYTF. The CDR3 DNA sequence: TGTGCCAGCAGCTTATTGGGAGGGTACGGCTACACCTTC. The variable domain in full, with the rest retrieved from reference TRBV7-9 and TRBJ1-2, is DTGVSQNPRHKITKRGQNVTFRCDPISEHNRLYWYRQTLGQGPEFLTYFQNEAQLEKSRLLSDRFSAERPKGSFSTLEIQRTEQGDSAMYLCASSLLGGYGYTFGSGTRLTVV.

In its sample, this clonotype was seen a few times. The chain is built from TRBV20-1 and TRBJ2-5; TRBD2 matches at 10 bases. V shed 6 bases, J shed 3 bases, and the junction held 10 bases outside the gene matches. The CDR3 extends over 15 amino acids. Germline CDR1 reads DFQATT; CDR2 reads SNEGSKA (reference sequence). The CDR3 DNA reads TGCAGTGCGCGGCCTTGGACTAGCGGAAAAGAGACCCAGTACTTC. Translation: CSARPWTSGKETQYF.

There are a few counts of this clonotype. The V gene is TRBV3-1, the J gene TRBJ1-2, with TRBD1 matching over 7 bases. Per the germline V gene, CDR1 is LGHDT and CDR2 is YNNKEL (reference sequence). V lost 3 bases and J lost 3; bases outside the gene matches: 10. This CDR3 spans 16 amino acids. This CDR3 is CASSHGTPGGHYGYTF. The CDR3 nucleotides read TGTGCCAGCAGCCACGGTACGCCAGGGGGGCACTATGGCTACACCTTC.

This clonotype showed up just a few times. The chain recombines TRBV7-8 with TRBJ1-5; D gene ambiguous. Trimming cost V 6 bases and J 4 bases, with 13 bases left between them. There are 14 residues in the CDR3. In germline, CDR1 is SGHVS, CDR2 FQNEAQ. The CDR3 loop is CASSVLGPNQPQHF. In DNA form, the CDR3 reads TGTGCCAGCAGTGTTCTCGGGCCAAATCAGCCCCAGCATTTT.

In its sample, this clonotype was seen a few times. The chain links TRBV6-5 to TRBJ2-1; D might be TRBD2 (5 bases). The V end was cut by 3 bases, the J end by 13 bases, with 10 bases between. There are 11 residues in the CDR3. Per the germline V gene, CDR1 is MNHEY and CDR2 is SVGAGI. This CDR3 reads CASSYGAVQFF. CDR3 nucleotide sequence: TGTGCCAGCAGTTATGGAGCGGTTCAGTTCTTC.

This clonotype has only a few counts. The gene calls are TRBV29-1 and TRBJ2-2; D not certain. The CDR3 spans 12 residues. The ends were cut back, 7 bases at V and 5 bases at J, with 11 bases in the middle. Germline V gene sequence: CDR1 SQVTM, CDR2 ANQGSEA. DNA for the CDR3: TGCAGCGGCATGGTCGGGACCGGGGAGCTGTTTTTT. Encoded protein: CSGMVGTGELFF.

This clonotype has only a few counts. V gene TRBV5-1 combines with J gene TRBJ2-1, with D tentatively TRBD1 (5 bases). CDR3 length: 14 residues. The germline gives CDR1 SGHRS, CDR2 YFSETQ. Trimming stripped 4 bases from V and 8 bases from J, with 16 bases between. The chain's CDR3 is CASSPGRAWDEQFF. For the CDR3, the DNA is TGCGCCAGCAGCCCGGGCAGGGCTTGGGATGAGCAGTTCTTC.

V and J are TRBV20-1 and TRBJ2-7, with 12 bases identical to TRBD2. This CDR3 is 13 amino acids long. V trimming: 6 bases; J trimming: 3 bases; junction bases outside the gene matches: 3. Per the germline V gene, CDR1 is DFQATT and CDR2 is SNEGSKA (reference sequence). The CDR3 is CSAASGRVYEQYF. The DNA for the CDR3 is TGCAGTGCCGCTAGCGGGAGGGTCTACGAGCAGTACTTC.

This clonotype occurred a few times. The rearrangement links TRBV7-2 to TRBJ2-5; unclear D gene. V was trimmed by 3 bases and J by 5 bases, leaving 10 bases between them. The germline V gene encodes CDR1 SGHTA and CDR2 FQGNSA. CDR3 length: 13 amino acids. The CDR3 nucleotides are TGTGCCAGCAGCTTTCAAGCCGGGGAGACCCAGTACTTC. Its translation is CASSFQAGETQYF.

The genes are TRBV11-1 and TRBJ2-3; D tentatively reads TRBD1 or TRBD2 (5 bases each). Germline assignment: CDR1 SGHAT and CDR2 FQDESV (reference sequence). The CDR3 extends over 14 amino acids. The V gene lost 1 base and the J gene lost 2 bases, with 7 bases spanning the gap. CDR3 sequence: CASSLGDHTDTQYF. The CDR3 DNA reads TGTGCCAGCAGCTTAGGGGACCACACAGATACGCAGTATTTT.

This clonotype was counted ten times or more. This chain links TRBV20-1 with TRBJ2-3, with 15 nucleotides matching TRBD2. This CDR3 has 18 residues. The V gene end was trimmed by 5 bases and the J gene end by 6 bases; junction bases not matched to a gene: 15. Germline V lookup: CDR1 DFQATT, CDR2 SNEGSKA (reference sequence). Here the CDR3 reads CSAYPGLAGGPAADTQYF. The CDR3 nucleotides read TGCAGTGCTTACCCGGGACTAGCGGGGGGCCCCGCTGCCGATACGCAGTATTTT.

This clonotype was seen a few times. V is TRBV5-4 and J is TRBJ2-2; D is uncertain. The germline V gene encodes CDR1 SGHNT and CDR2 YYREEE (reference sequence). The CDR3 has 14 amino acids. With 2 bases removed from V and 0 bases from J, the gap between germline ends came to 5 bases. The CDR3 DNA follows: TGTGCCAGCAGCTTATATGCGAACACCGGGGAGCTGTTTTTT. Encoded protein: CASSLYANTGELFF. The full variable domain, completed using reference TRBV5-4 and TRBJ2-2, is ETGVTQSPTHLIKTRGQQVTLRCSSQSGHNTVSWYQQALGQGPQFIFQYYREEENGRGNFPPRFSGLQFPNYSSELNVNALELDDSALYLCASSLYANTGELFFGEGSRLTVL.

This clonotype came up a few times. The chain recombines TRBV2 with TRBJ2-2, with 13 bases matching TRBD2. The trim removed 5 bases at V and 6 bases at J, leaving 9 bases unmatched. Germline assignment: CDR1 SNHLY and CDR2 FYNNEI. The CDR3 runs to 17 residues. The CDR3 nucleotides read TGTGCCAGCAGTTATCGGACTAGCGGGGGAAGGGCCGGGGAGCTGTTTTTT. Protein sequence: CASSYRTSGGRAGELFF.

The table lists this clonotype with a few counts. In DNA form, the CDR3 reads TGCAGTGCGTCTGGGGGCTTTAATCAGCCCCAGCATTTT. Translated, it gives CSASGGFNQPQHF. The chain joins TRBV20-1 to TRBJ1-5; D perhaps matches TRBD1 (6 bases). Per the germline V gene, CDR1 is DFQATT and CDR2 is SNEGSKA (reference sequence). This CDR3 has 13 amino acids. V lost 6 bases, J lost 4 bases, and 13 bases lay in between.

V is TRBV7-2 and J is TRBJ2-5; 7 bases are shared with TRBD2. Trimming cost V 0 bases and J 2 bases; bases outside gene matches: 3. Germline loops: CDR1 SGHTA, CDR2 FQGNSA. The CDR3 is made up of 15 amino acids. CDR3 sequence (DNA): TGTGCCAGCAGCTTAGCGGGGGGGATACAAGAGACCCAGTACTTC. It encodes CASSLAGGIQETQYF.

This clonotype was counted many times. The V call is TRBV2, the J call TRBJ1-5, with TRBD1 identical over 8 bases. Per the germline V gene, CDR1 is SNHLY and CDR2 is FYNNEI. Trimming took 3 bases from V and 2 from J; bases not matched to a gene: 9. This CDR3 has 17 residues. The CDR3 DNA is TGTGCCAGCAGTGATCCCCCGGGGACAGGTGGCAATCAGCCCCAGCATTTT. Protein product: CASSDPPGTGGNQPQHF.

This rearrangement joins TRBV20-1 to TRBJ2-3, with D possibly being TRBD2 (6 bases). The CDR3 sequence is 14 residues long. V was pared by 6 bases and J by 2 bases, with 15 bases between. Germline V CDR1 and CDR2: DFQATT, SNEGSKA (reference sequence). The CDR3 loop reads CSADGTGNTDTQYF. In DNA form, the CDR3 reads TGCAGTGCGGACGGGACTGGAAACACAGATACGCAGTATTTT.

This chain joins TRBV5-1 and TRBJ2-1, with TRBD1 as a possible D gene (6 bases). Trimming left V 4 bases short and J 4 bases short, with 15 bases between. The CDR3 has 15 residues. Per the germline V gene, CDR1 is SGHRS and CDR2 is YFSETQ. The CDR3 DNA follows: TGCGCCAGCAGCCACGGGACATTGACTTACAATGAGCAGTTCTTC. Protein sequence: CASSHGTLTYNEQFF.

The table lists this clonotype with many counts. The J gene is TRBJ2-3, the V gene TRBV29-1, with D hard to call. This CDR3 has 10 residues. Germline assignment: CDR1 SQVTM and CDR2 ANQGSEA. As DNA, the CDR3 is TGCCAGGCGGGCACAGATACGCAGTATTTT. Its protein is CQAGTDTQYF.